This TCR beta chain is drawn from a study of T-cell memory formation after mild COVID-19. Study-wide results and limits: Contracting clones, day 15 to 85, had balanced CD4/CD8, and later expanders favored CD4+.

The CDR3 extends over 14 amino acids. Germline CDR1 reads SGHRS; CDR2 reads YFSETQ. After removal of 4 bases from V and 0 bases from J, the junction contained 2 bases not matched to a gene. This clonotype was observed a few times. Its antigen is as yet unknown. From the 5' RACE reads, TCRdb called clonotypes with MiXCR, one entry per CDR3 protein. This sample has some 410,000 distinct CDR3 sequences, with 20% to 30% found just once. The V and J genes are TRBV5-1 and TRBJ2-7; 9 bases line up with TRBD2. The sequenced sample consisted of PBMCs or a T cell subset sorted from them (not recorded which). The TCR comes from an adult woman who had mild COVID-19 (a few samples of this study predate the infection). Cell type and time point are not known. The CDR3 sequence: CASSTAGGSYEQYF. CDR3 nucleotide sequence: TGCGCCAGCAGCACAGCGGGGGGCTCCTACGAGCAGTACTTC.